This T cell receptor (beta chain) was identified during a study of beta chain features in type 1 diabetes. General study points: PCR, the amplification step, might favor shorter templates, equally in patients and controls. Moderately but significantly shorter TCRB CDR3s were found in Type 1 diabetes patients in all four CD4+ subsets.

As every portion of the isolated RNA was reverse transcribed, the sequencing read expressed TCRB transcripts. The method was immunoSEQ multiplex PCR; TCRdb's version includes in-frame clones alone and lacks a portion of them. Of hundreds of thousands of clones detected, around 8.5% appear once; the ten largest clones hold 1%. The CDR3 has 14 residues. Germline loops: CDR1 SGDLS, CDR2 YYNGEE. Trimming removed 4 bases from V and 5 bases from J, with 15 bases in between. Stem cell-like memory, regulatory, central memory and naive CD4+ cells were sorted via CD45RO/CCR7/CD25/CD127/CD95/CD27. This clone came up many times. Its antigen is unknown. Other nucleotide sequences from this sample produce the same CDR3.

Material for sequencing was central memory CD4+ T cells from blood. The clonotype comes from a man aged 25 to 45 with type 1 diabetes. This chain connects TRBV9 to TRBJ2-5, with D possibly matching TRBD2 (6 bases). CDR3 sequence: CASSPTGGPETQYF. DNA of the CDR3: TGTGCCAGCAGCCCGACCGGGGGTCCTGAGACCCAGTACTTC. Full variable domain (remainder filled in from reference TRBV9 and TRBJ2-5): DSGVTQTPKHLITATGQRVTLRCSPRSGDLSVYWYQQSLDQGLQFLIQYYNGEERAKGNILERFSAQQFPDLHSELNLSSLELGDSALYFCASSPTGGPETQYFGPGTRLLVL.